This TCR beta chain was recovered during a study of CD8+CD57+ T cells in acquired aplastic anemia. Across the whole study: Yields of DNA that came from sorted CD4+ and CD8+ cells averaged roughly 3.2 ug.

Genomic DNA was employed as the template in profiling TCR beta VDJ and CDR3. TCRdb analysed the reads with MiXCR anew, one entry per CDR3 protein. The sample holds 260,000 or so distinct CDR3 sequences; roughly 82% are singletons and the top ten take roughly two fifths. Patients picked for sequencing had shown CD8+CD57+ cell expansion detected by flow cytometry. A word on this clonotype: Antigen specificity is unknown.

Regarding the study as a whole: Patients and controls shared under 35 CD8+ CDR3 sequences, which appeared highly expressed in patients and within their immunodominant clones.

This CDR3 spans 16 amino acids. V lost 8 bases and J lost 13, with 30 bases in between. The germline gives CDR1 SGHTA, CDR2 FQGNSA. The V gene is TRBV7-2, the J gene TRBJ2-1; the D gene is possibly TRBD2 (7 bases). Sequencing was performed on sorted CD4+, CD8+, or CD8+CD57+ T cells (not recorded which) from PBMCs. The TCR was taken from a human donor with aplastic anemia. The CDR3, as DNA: TGTGCCAGCGGGGAGGGGGGCACAAACACGCAGGATTTTCAGTTCTTC. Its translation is CASGEGGTNTQDFQFF.